The source of this T cell receptor (beta chain) is a study of blood T cell repertoires in COVID-19. This clone was detected only a few times. Using immunoSEQ multiplex PCR, the repertoire was profiled, and TCRdb retains in-frame clones only, with some absent. The table records about 250,000 clones, roughly nine tenths of them present only once. CDR1 and CDR2 from the germline V gene are MNHEY and SVGAGI. Unmatched junction bases numbered 8, after V lost 7 bases and J lost 7 bases. The CDR3 contains 13 residues. This chain uses TRBV6-5 with TRBJ1-1; 8 bases map to TRBD1. Sequencing input: peripheral blood. This sequence originates from a woman aged 55-70 years who had recovered from COVID-19. Here the CDR3 reads CASIRGQVGEAFF. The DNA for the CDR3 is TGTGCCAGCATCAGGGGACAGGTGGGTGAAGCTTTCTTT.